This T cell receptor (beta chain) was sequenced in a study of blood T cell repertoires in COVID-19. In the study overall: Acute-phase and convalescent COVID-19 samples originated in the United States, Italy and Spain.

Original analysis: Nucleated cell number was recorded as an estimate derived from reference gene primer amplification. The assay was immunoSEQ multiplex PCR, and TCRdb's table has in-frame clones only and misses some. V and J calls plus clone size are reproduced from that table; the DNA served to infer D and trimming. The sample includes under 30,000 clones, 85% to 90% of them seen just once. This CDR3 region has 16 residues. Germline V gene sequence: CDR1 LNHDA, CDR2 SQIVND (reference sequence). The V gene lost 6 bases and the J gene lost 2 bases, with 19 bases spanning the gap. The chain couples TRBV19 to TRBJ1-1; maybe TRBD1 (6 bases). The clonotype was recovered from a human donor in a cohort sampled during active COVID-19. The donor label of this sample is uncertain. Sequencing was done on a sample of peripheral blood. CDR3 nucleotide sequence: TGTGCCAGTAGCACCCCTCGGACAGCTTCTAACACTGAAGCTTTCTTT. Residues: CASSTPRTASNTEAFF. Full variable domain (outside the CDR3, taken from reference TRBV19 and TRBJ1-1): DGGITQSPKYLFRKEGQNVTLSCEQNLNHDAMYWYRQDPGQGLRLIYYSQIVNDFQKGDIAEGYSVSREKKESFPLTVTSAQKNPTAFYLCASSTPRTASNTEAFFGQGTRLTVV.